What follows are 25 T cell receptor beta chains derived from one specimen sequenced in a study of blood T cell repertoires in COVID-19. Only in-frame clones appear in the TCRdb table, and some are missing; sequencing was by immunoSEQ multiplex PCR. The profile shows approximately 76,000 clones, roughly 85% of them singletons. Material for sequencing was peripheral blood. The receptors were sampled from a man in his thirties or forties with acute or convalescent COVID-19.

CDR3 region: CASSLVQETQYF. CDR3 DNA: TGCGCCAGCAGCTTGGTGCAGGAGACCCAGTACTTC. The chain combines TRBV5-1 with TRBJ2-5; no clear D. V was cut by 0 bases and J by 5 bases, with 5 bases left in between. CDR3 length equals 12 residues. The germline V gene encodes CDR1 SGHRS and CDR2 YFSETQ.

The rearrangement links TRBV5-1 to TRBJ2-1; no clear D gene. V lost 2 bases to trimming and J lost 10 bases, with 7 bases between them. CDR1 and CDR2 from the germline V gene are SGHRS and YFSETQ. The CDR3 consists of 11 residues. CDR3 protein: CASSLVREQFF. The DNA of the CDR3 is TGCGCCAGCAGCTTAGTCCGGGAGCAGTTCTTC.

The chain couples TRBV5-5 to TRBJ2-3; D is perhaps TRBD2 (6 bases). Trimming pared 6 bases from V and 1 base from J, leaving 15 bases between. CDR3 size: 15 residues. From germline, CDR1 is SGHKS and CDR2 YYEKEE (reference sequence). The CDR3 sequence is CASTRKASGTDTQYF. In DNA, the CDR3 is TGTGCCAGCACCCGGAAGGCTAGCGGCACAGATACGCAGTATTTT.

V gene TRBV11-2 combines with J gene TRBJ2-1; D is possibly TRBD2 (5 bases). Per the germline V gene, CDR1 is SGHAT and CDR2 is FQNNGV. The CDR3 has 13 amino acids. Trimming left V 5 bases short and J 3 bases short, with 8 bases between. This chain's CDR3 is CASSRENYNEQFF. CDR3 sequence (DNA): TGTGCCAGCAGCAGGGAGAACTACAATGAGCAGTTCTTC.

The chain carries TRBV6-5 and TRBJ1-3, with 7 bases lining up with TRBD1. CDR3 length: 13 residues. Per germline, CDR1 MNHEY and CDR2 SVGAGI. The ends lost 8 bases at V and 6 bases at J; junction bases unmatched: 7. CDR3 sequence reads: CASSWDRENTIYF. In nucleotides, the CDR3 is TGTGCCAGCTCCTGGGACAGAGAAAACACCATATATTTT.

This rearrangement joins TRBV9 to TRBJ2-1; D might be TRBD2 (5 bases). V was shortened by 3 bases and J by 3 bases, with 16 bases between the two germline ends. Germline V CDR1 and CDR2: SGDLS, YYNGEE. This CDR3 comprises 16 residues. The CDR3 reads CASSGYGGGGYNEQFF. CDR3 nucleotides: TGTGCCAGCAGCGGGTACGGTGGCGGAGGCTACAATGAGCAGTTCTTC.

The chain is built from TRBV6-5 and TRBJ1-2; D might be TRBD1 (6 bases). This CDR3 is built from 14 residues. CDR1 MNHEY and CDR2 SVGAGI come from the germline V gene. Trimming shortened V by 3 bases and J by 5 bases, and 13 bases separated the two germline ends. The CDR3 region is CASSYDETGYGYTF. In DNA, the CDR3 is TGTGCCAGCAGTTATGATGAGACAGGTTATGGCTACACCTTC.

CDR3 coding DNA: TGCGCCAGCAGAGCCGGGACAGGTTCCTACGAGCAGTACTTC. Its translation is CASRAGTGSYEQYF. The gene calls are TRBV4-1 and TRBJ2-7; TRBD1 matches at 8 bases. Trimming took 6 bases from V and 1 from J; bases not matched to a gene: 5. The CDR3 length is 14 residues. Per germline, CDR1 MGHRA and CDR2 YSYEKL.

V gene TRBV12-3 or TRBV12-4 combines with J gene TRBJ1-2; D gene unclear. CDR3 length equals 12 residues. The germline V and J ends were trimmed by 5 bases and 8 bases, with 12 bases remaining between them. CDR3 DNA: TGTGCCAGCAGTACCTACCTGTGGGGCTACACCTTC. Translating gives CASSTYLWGYTF.

The rearrangement uses TRBV2 and TRBJ2-5; maybe TRBD1 (6 bases). Germline lookup yields CDR1 SNHLY and CDR2 FYNNEI. Trimming removed 6 bases at V and 1 base at J, with 9 bases between. The CDR3 contains 13 residues. CDR3 coding DNA: TGTGCCAGCAGCCGGACAGCCCAAGAGACCCAGTACTTC. This sequence encodes CASSRTAQETQYF.

The V gene is TRBV6-2 or TRBV6-3, the J gene TRBJ2-1; the match to TRBD2 covers 13 bases. The junction had 1 base not matched to a gene; V was cut back by 3 bases and J by 5 bases. The CDR3 runs to 15 residues. Per germline, CDR1 MNHEY and CDR2 SVGEGT. This chain's CDR3 is CASSYGLAGDNEQFF. In DNA, the CDR3 is TGTGCCAGCAGTTATGGACTAGCGGGGGACAATGAGCAGTTCTTC.

The chain carries TRBV28 and TRBJ2-5; no firm D call. CDR1 and CDR2 (germline): MDHEN, SYDVKM. The CDR3 extends over 14 amino acids. V was trimmed by 4 bases and J by 7 bases, leaving 16 bases between them. The CDR3 bases are TGTGCCAGCAGTTCCCCACGCGCCTCTGGGACCCAGTACTTC. It codes for CASSSPRASGTQYF. Based on the CDR3 plus reference TRBV28 and TRBJ2-5, the full variable domain is DVKVTQSSRYLVKRTGEKVFLECVQDMDHENMFWYRQDPGLGLRLIYFSYDVKMKEKGDIPEGYSVSREKKERFSLILESASTNQTSMYLCASSSPRASGTQYFGPGTRLLVL.

On this clone: Other DNA sequences from this sample encode an identical CDR3 as well. CDR3 loop: CASSLSGYGYTF. The DNA for the CDR3 is TGTGCCAGCAGTTTAAGCGGATATGGCTACACCTTC. The chain joins TRBV28 to TRBJ1-2; D is unclear. Per germline, CDR1 MDHEN and CDR2 SYDVKM. The CDR3 runs 12 residues. V lost 2 bases to trimming and J lost 5 bases, with 6 bases between them.

CDR3 nucleotide sequence: TGTGCCTGGAGTCATCGAACACCGCCGGGCTATGGCTACACCTTC. Amino acid sequence: CAWSHRTPPGYGYTF. The genes are TRBV30 and TRBJ1-2; D gene unclear. The ends were cut back, 2 bases at V and 4 bases at J, with 17 bases in the middle. CDR1 is GTSNPN, CDR2 SVGIG, per germline (reference sequence). CDR3 length equals 15 residues.

The chain uses TRBV20-1 and TRBJ1-4; D remains unclear. V was trimmed by 3 bases and J by 9 bases, leaving 17 bases between them. This CDR3 is built from 14 residues. CDR1 DFQATT and CDR2 SNEGSKA come from the germline V gene (reference sequence). The CDR3: CSASSESVIQKLFF. Here the CDR3 DNA reads TGCAGTGCTAGTAGTGAGTCCGTCATTCAAAAACTGTTTTTT.

This clone was counted between two and nine times. CDR3 region: CASSLVINFDEQYF. CDR3 nucleotide sequence: TGTGCCAGCAGCTTAGTGATCAACTTCGACGAGCAGTACTTC. The chain has TRBV11-2 and TRBJ2-7, with unresolved D. This CDR3 has 14 residues. CDR1 and CDR2 (germline): SGHAT, FQNNGV. Trimming shortened V by 1 base and J by 5 bases, and 12 bases separated the two germline ends.

V and J are TRBV2 and TRBJ2-3; TRBD2 matches 11 bases. The CDR3 has 16 amino acids. The germline gives CDR1 SNHLY, CDR2 FYNNEI. Trimming at V came to 6 bases and at J to 4 bases, leaving 9 bases not matched to a gene. The CDR3 bases are TGTGCCAGCAGGGGACTAGCGGATACAGGGCCAGATACGCAGTATTTT. Protein: CASRGLADTGPDTQYF. Based on the CDR3 plus reference TRBV2 and TRBJ2-3, the full variable domain is EPEVTQTPSHQVTQMGQEVILRCVPISNHLYFYWYRQILGQKVEFLVSFYNNEISEKSEIFDDQFSVERPDGSNFTLKIRSTKLEDSAMYFCASRGLADTGPDTQYFGPGTRLTVL.

The chain is built from TRBV18 and TRBJ1-5; 7 nucleotides align to TRBD1. This CDR3 region has 14 residues. Germline V lookup: CDR1 KGHSH, CDR2 LQKENI. V trimming: 3 bases; J trimming: 6 bases; junction bases outside the gene matches: 5. The CDR3: CASSPTGAVQPQHF. The DNA for the CDR3 is TGTGCCAGCTCACCTACAGGGGCGGTTCAGCCCCAGCATTTT.

The V and J genes are TRBV7-2 and TRBJ1-5; D gene uncertain. The V gene lost 5 bases and the J gene lost 2 bases, with 10 bases spanning the gap. This CDR3 is built from 14 residues. Germline lookup yields CDR1 SGHTA and CDR2 FQGNSA. In DNA form, the CDR3 reads TGTGCCAGCAGCGCAACTCGGGGCAATCAGCCCCAGCATTTT. Translating gives CASSATRGNQPQHF.

This sequence joins TRBV19 and TRBJ2-2; 10 nucleotides agree with TRBD1. CDR1 and CDR2 (germline): LNHDA, SQIVND (reference sequence). The CDR3 consists of 14 residues. V shed 6 bases, J shed 4 bases, and the junction held 2 bases outside the gene matches. This CDR3 reads CASSRQGATGELFF. The CDR3 nucleotides read TGTGCCAGTAGCCGACAGGGGGCCACCGGGGAGCTGTTTTTT.

The chain recombines TRBV19 with TRBJ2-5, with 11 bases matching TRBD2. V shed 3 bases, J shed 2 bases, and the junction held 5 bases outside the gene matches. Looked up from germline, CDR1 is LNHDA and CDR2 is SQIVND (reference sequence). The CDR3 is 16 amino acids. The CDR3 sequence: CASSIPGLAAQETQYF. The DNA for the CDR3 is TGTGCCAGTAGTATTCCGGGACTAGCGGCACAAGAGACCCAGTACTTC.

V gene TRBV5-1 combines with J gene TRBJ2-5; 8 bases match TRBD1. The CDR3 is made up of 13 amino acids. Per the germline V gene, CDR1 is SGHRS and CDR2 is YFSETQ. V shed 10 bases, J shed 3 bases, and the junction held 8 bases outside the gene matches. CDR3 in DNA: TGCGCCCCCCCACGGACAGGGAAAGAGACCCAGTACTTC. It codes for CAPPRTGKETQYF.

The genes are TRBV5-1 and TRBJ2-3; TRBD2 matches at 9 bases. Germline V CDR1 and CDR2: SGHRS, YFSETQ. This CDR3 has 16 amino acids. The ends lost 1 base at V and 6 bases at J; junction bases unmatched: 9. As DNA, the CDR3 is TGCGCCAGCAGCTTGAACGGCGGGAGGGCCATTGATACGCAGTATTTT. Amino acid sequence: CASSLNGGRAIDTQYF.

This clone occurred a few times. The V and J genes are TRBV7-3 and TRBJ2-2; D possibly corresponds to TRBD1 (6 bases). From germline, CDR1 is SGHTA and CDR2 FQGTGA. The CDR3 totals 14 residues. With 5 bases removed from V and 2 bases from J, the gap between germline ends came to 9 bases. The CDR3 DNA sequence: TGTGCCAGCAGCCCTGGGACAAACACCGGGGAGCTGTTTTTT. Translated, it gives CASSPGTNTGELFF.

The table lists this clone with a few counts. In DNA, the CDR3 is TGTGCCAGCAGCCCAGGCCCCAGGGGGCGCGGTGGTCTCTACGAGCAGTACTTC. It is translated as CASSPGPRGRGGLYEQYF. The V gene is TRBV21-1, the J gene TRBJ2-7; TRBD1, the table's D call, was not compared with the DNA. TRBV21-1 is reported as a pseudogene. This CDR3 is 18 amino acids long.